This entry lists 5 T cell receptor beta chains sequenced from one sample in a study of blood T cell repertoires in COVID-19. The method was immunoSEQ multiplex PCR; TCRdb's version includes in-frame clones alone and lacks a portion of them. The sample consists of roughly 100,000 clones, 87% of them appearing once. Source material: peripheral blood. The source is a man in his fifties in a cohort sampled during active COVID-19.

This chain joins TRBV5-6 and TRBJ2-3, with 9 bases fitting TRBD1. This CDR3 spans 16 amino acids. V shed 2 bases and J 4 bases; nucleotides not matched to a gene: 8. The germline V gene has CDR1 SGHDT and CDR2 YYEEEE. CDR3: CASSLFETGGSDTQYF. The CDR3 DNA is TGTGCCAGCAGCTTATTCGAGACAGGGGGATCAGATACGCAGTATTTT.

The rearrangement uses TRBV18 and TRBJ1-5; possible D gene TRBD1, 5 bases. V was shortened by 1 base and J by 8 bases, with 9 bases between the two germline ends. Germline values: CDR1 KGHSH, CDR2 LQKENI. The CDR3 extends over 13 amino acids. The DNA for the CDR3 is TGTGCCAGCTCACCACGGGACTCGGAGCCCCAGCATTTT. It yields the protein CASSPRDSEPQHF.

The rearrangement joins TRBV7-2 to TRBJ2-5; 8 nucleotides line up with TRBD2. Germline V gene lookup returns CDR1 SGHTA and CDR2 FQGNSA. V was clipped by 5 bases and J by 5 bases; unmatched bases: 10. This CDR3 is 15 amino acids long. The CDR3: CASSPLSGGGETQYF. CDR3 bases: TGTGCCAGCAGCCCGTTGAGCGGGGGAGGGGAGACCCAGTACTTC.

CDR3 in amino acids: CASSPRQGFATNEKLFF. CDR3 in DNA: TGTGCCAGCAGTCCTCGACAGGGTTTCGCAACTAATGAAAAACTGTTTTTT. The J gene is TRBJ1-4, the V gene TRBV27; 7 bases align to TRBD1. V shed 5 bases, J shed 0 bases, and the junction held 9 bases outside the gene matches. Per germline, CDR1 MNHEY and CDR2 SMNVEV (reference sequence). This CDR3 comprises 17 residues.

The rearrangement links TRBV23-1 to TRBJ1-2; D is unclear. TRBV23-1 is an ORF; its function is uncertain. V lost 11 bases to trimming and J lost 13 bases, with 11 bases between them. This CDR3 is 8 amino acids long. The chain's CDR3 is CAPPRVTF. The CDR3 nucleotides read TGCGCCCCCCCGAGGGTCACCTTC.